This T cell receptor beta chain emerged from a study of control samples from healthy donors and cancer patients. The assay was immunoSEQ multiplex PCR, and TCRdb's table has in-frame clones only and misses some. The profile shows around 140,000 clones, roughly nine tenths of them singletons. This CDR3 has 14 amino acids. V trimming: 5 bases; J trimming: 3 bases; junction bases outside the gene matches: 7. Germline assignment: CDR1 MNHEY and CDR2 SVGAGI. This receptor was obtained from a man younger than 35 in good health. This chain joins TRBV6-5 and TRBJ2-7; 7 bases agree with TRBD2. The sample comprised blood. The CDR3 bases are TGTGCCAGCAGTCCCCGGGGGGTCGGCTACGAGCAGTACTTC. Translating gives CASSPRGVGYEQYF.